This T cell receptor beta chain stems from a study of cytotoxic CD8 clonotypes in ibrutinib-treated CLL. Only in-frame clones appear in the TCRdb table, and some are missing; sequencing was by immunoSEQ multiplex PCR. The table shows nearly 85,000 clones, with roughly 83% occurring only once. The germline V gene has CDR1 MDHEN and CDR2 SYDVKM. Trimming took 5 bases from V and 2 from J, leaving 7 bases between them. There are 12 residues in the CDR3. The sequences come from PBMCs, collected after 12 months of ibrutinib treatment. The chain uses TRBV28 and TRBJ2-7; possible D gene TRBD1, 5 bases. This clonotype was obtained from a human donor with chronic lymphocytic leukemia. CDR3 sequence: CASSGAPYEQYF. The CDR3 coding sequence is TGTGCCAGCAGTGGGGCCCCCTACGAGCAGTACTTC.